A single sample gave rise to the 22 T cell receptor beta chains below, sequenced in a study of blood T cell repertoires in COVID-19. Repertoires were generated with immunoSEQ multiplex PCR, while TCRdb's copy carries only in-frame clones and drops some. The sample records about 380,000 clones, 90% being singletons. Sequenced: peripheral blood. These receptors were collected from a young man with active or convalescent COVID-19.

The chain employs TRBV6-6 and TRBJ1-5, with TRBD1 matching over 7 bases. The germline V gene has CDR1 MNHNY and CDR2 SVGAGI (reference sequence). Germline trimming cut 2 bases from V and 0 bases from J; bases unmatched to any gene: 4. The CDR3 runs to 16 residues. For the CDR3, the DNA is TGTGCCAGCAGTTACGGGACAGCTTATAGCAATCAGCCCCAGCATTTT. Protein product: CASSYGTAYSNQPQHF.

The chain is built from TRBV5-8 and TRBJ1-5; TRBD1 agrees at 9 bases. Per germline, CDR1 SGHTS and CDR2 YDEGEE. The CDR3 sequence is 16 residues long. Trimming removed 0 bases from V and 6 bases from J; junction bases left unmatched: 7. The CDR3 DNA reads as TGTGCCAGCAGCTTGGGACCCGACAGGGGGTTTCAGCCCCAGCATTTT. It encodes CASSLGPDRGFQPQHF. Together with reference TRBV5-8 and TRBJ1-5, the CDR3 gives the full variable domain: EAGVTQSPTHLIKTRGQQATLRCSPISGHTSVYWYQQALGLGLQFLLWYDEGEERNRGNFPPRFSGRQFPNYSSELNVNALELEDSALYLCASSLGPDRGFQPQHFGDGTRLSIL.

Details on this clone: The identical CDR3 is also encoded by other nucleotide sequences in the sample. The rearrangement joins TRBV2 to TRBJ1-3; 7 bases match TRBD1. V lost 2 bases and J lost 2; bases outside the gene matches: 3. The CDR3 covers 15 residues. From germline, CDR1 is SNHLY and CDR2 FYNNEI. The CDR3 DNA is TGTGCCAGCAGTGAAAGACAGGGCACTGGAAACACCATATATTTT. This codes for CASSERQGTGNTIYF.

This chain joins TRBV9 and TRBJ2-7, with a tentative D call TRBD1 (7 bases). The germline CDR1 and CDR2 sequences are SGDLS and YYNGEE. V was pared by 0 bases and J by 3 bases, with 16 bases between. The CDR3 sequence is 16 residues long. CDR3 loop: CASSVEEAGGIYEQYF. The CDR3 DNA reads TGTGCCAGCAGCGTAGAGGAGGCAGGGGGGATCTACGAGCAGTACTTC.

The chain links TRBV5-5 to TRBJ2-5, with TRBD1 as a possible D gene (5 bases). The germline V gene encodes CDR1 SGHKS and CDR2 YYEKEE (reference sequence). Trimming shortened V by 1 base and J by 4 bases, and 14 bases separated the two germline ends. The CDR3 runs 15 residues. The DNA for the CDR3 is TGTGCCAGCAGCTTGTCCCCGCGACAGACAGAGACCCAGTACTTC. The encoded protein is CASSLSPRQTETQYF.

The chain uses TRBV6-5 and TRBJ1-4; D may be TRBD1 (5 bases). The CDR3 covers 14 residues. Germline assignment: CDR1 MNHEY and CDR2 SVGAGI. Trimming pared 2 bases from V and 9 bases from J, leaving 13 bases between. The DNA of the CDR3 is TGTGCCAGCAGTTACGAGATATGGGGCCAAAAACTGTTTTTT. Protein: CASSYEIWGQKLFF.

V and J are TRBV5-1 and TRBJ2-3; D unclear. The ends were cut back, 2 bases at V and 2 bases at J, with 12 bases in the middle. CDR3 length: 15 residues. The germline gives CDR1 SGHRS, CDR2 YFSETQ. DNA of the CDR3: TGCGCCAGCAGCTTCTTTCTTGACAACACAGATACGCAGTATTTT. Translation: CASSFFLDNTDTQYF.

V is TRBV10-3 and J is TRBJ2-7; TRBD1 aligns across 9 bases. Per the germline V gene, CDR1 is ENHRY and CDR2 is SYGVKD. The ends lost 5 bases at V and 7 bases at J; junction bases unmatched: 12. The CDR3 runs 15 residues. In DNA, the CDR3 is TGTGCCATCAGTAAACCGGGACAGGGAATTGAAGAGCAGTACTTC. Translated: CAISKPGQGIEEQYF.

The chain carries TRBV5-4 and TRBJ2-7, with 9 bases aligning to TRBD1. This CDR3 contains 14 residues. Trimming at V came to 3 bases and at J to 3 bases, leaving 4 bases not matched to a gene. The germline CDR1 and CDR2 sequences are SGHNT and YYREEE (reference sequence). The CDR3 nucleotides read TGTGCCAGCAGCTCCGGGACAGGGAACTACGAGCAGTACTTC. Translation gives CASSSGTGNYEQYF.

The CDR3 DNA sequence: TGTGCCAGCAGCTTATACCCCTCGGCGGCTAGCAATCAGCCCCAGCATTTT. This gives the protein CASSLYPSAASNQPQHF. The gene calls are TRBV7-8 and TRBJ1-5; D ambiguous. V gave up 2 bases and J gave up 0 bases, with 14 bases separating them. Germline V gene sequence: CDR1 SGHVS, CDR2 FQNEAQ. The CDR3 runs 17 residues.

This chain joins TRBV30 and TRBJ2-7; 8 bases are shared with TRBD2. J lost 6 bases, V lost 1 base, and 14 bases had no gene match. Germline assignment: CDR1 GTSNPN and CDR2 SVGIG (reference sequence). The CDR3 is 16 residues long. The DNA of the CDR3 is TGTGCCTGGAGTGAAAACTCGGGACTAGTTTCTCGCGAGCAGTACTTC. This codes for CAWSENSGLVSREQYF.

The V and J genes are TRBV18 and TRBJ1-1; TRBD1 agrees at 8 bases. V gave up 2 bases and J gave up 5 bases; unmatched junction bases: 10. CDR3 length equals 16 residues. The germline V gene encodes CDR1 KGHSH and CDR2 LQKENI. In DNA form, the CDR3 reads TGTGCCAGCTCACCAGCCTTGAACAGGGGGGGGACTGAAGCTTTCTTT. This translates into CASSPALNRGGTEAFF. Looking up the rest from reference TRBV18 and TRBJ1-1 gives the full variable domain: NAGVMQNPRHLVRRRGQEARLRCSPMKGHSHVYWYRQLPEEGLKFMVYLQKENIIDESGMPKERFSAEFPKEGPSILRIQQVVRGDSAAYFCASSPALNRGGTEAFFGQGTRLTVV.

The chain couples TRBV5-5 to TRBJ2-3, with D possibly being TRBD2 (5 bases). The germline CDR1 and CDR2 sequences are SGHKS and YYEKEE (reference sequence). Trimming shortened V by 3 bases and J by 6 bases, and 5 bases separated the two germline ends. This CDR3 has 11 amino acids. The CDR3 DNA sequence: TGTGCCAGCAGCTCGGGGGATACGCAGTATTTT. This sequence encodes CASSSGDTQYF.

The CDR3 region is CASSSGQGGNTEAFF. The DNA for the CDR3 is TGTGCCAGCTCATCTGGCCAGGGGGGGAACACTGAAGCTTTCTTT. The rearrangement links TRBV18 to TRBJ1-1; 7 bases are a match to TRBD1. The CDR3 totals 15 residues. The ends lost 5 bases at V and 1 base at J; junction bases unmatched: 7. Germline loops: CDR1 KGHSH, CDR2 LQKENI.

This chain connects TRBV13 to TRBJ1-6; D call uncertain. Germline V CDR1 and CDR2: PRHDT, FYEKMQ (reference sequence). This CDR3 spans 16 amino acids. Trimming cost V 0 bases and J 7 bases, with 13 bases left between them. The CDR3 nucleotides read TGTGCCAGCAGCTTAGGCGCTAGGAAATCAAATTCACCCCTCCACTTT. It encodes CASSLGARKSNSPLHF.

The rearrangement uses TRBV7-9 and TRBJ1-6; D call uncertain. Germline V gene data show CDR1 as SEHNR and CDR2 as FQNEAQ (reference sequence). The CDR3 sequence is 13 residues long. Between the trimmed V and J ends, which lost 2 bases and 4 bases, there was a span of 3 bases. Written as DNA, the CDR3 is TGTGCCAGCAGCTTACTTTATAATTCACCCCTCCACTTT. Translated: CASSLLYNSPLHF.

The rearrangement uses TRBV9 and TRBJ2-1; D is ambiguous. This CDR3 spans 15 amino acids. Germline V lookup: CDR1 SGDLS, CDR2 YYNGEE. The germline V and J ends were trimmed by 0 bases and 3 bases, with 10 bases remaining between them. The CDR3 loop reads CASSVDSTVYNEQFF. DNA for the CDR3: TGTGCCAGCAGCGTAGACTCCACCGTCTACAATGAGCAGTTCTTC.

CDR3: CASRIDRTGRFYGYTF. The CDR3 bases are TGTGCCAGCAGGATAGACCGGACAGGGCGCTTCTATGGCTACACCTTC. The chain has TRBV2 and TRBJ1-2, with TRBD1 matching over 8 bases. CDR3 size: 16 residues. Looked up from germline, CDR1 is SNHLY and CDR2 is FYNNEI. V was pared by 6 bases and J by 4 bases, with 13 bases of the junction left unmatched.

CDR3 nucleotide sequence: TGTGCCAGCAGCTTAGGGTGGAGTAGGAGCTATGGCTACACCTTC. Translated: CASSLGWSRSYGYTF. This chain connects TRBV7-2 to TRBJ1-2; D gene uncertain. The CDR3 sequence is 15 residues long. The V end lost 1 base, the J end lost 4 bases, and 13 bases lay between the germline ends. Germline V gives CDR1 SGHTA, CDR2 FQGNSA.

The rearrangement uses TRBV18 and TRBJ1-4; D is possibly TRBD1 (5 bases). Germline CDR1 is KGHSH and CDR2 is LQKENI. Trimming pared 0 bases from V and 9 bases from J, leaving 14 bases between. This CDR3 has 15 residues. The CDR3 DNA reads TGTGCCAGCTCACCACCCCGGGCCAGGGAACAAAAACTGTTTTTT. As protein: CASSPPRAREQKLFF.

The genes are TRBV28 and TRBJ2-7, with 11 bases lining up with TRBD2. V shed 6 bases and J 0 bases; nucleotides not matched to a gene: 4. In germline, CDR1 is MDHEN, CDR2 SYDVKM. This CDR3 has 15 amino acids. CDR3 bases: TGTGCCAGCAGCCGAGGGACTAGCGGCTCCTACGAGCAGTACTTC. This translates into CASSRGTSGSYEQYF. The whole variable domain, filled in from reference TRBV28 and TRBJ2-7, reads DVKVTQSSRYLVKRTGEKVFLECVQDMDHENMFWYRQDPGLGLRLIYFSYDVKMKEKGDIPEGYSVSREKKERFSLILESASTNQTSMYLCASSRGTSGSYEQYFGPGTRLTVT.

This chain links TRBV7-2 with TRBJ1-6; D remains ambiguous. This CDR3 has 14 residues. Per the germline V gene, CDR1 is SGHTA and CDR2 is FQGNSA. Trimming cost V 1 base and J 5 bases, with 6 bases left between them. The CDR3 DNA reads TGTGCCAGCAGCTTAGTGAACAATAATTCACCCCTCCACTTT. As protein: CASSLVNNNSPLHF.